The 4 T cell receptor beta chains given below trace back to one sample, sequenced in a study of T cell responses to AZD1222 COVID-19 vaccine. Only in-frame clones appear in the TCRdb table, and some are missing; sequencing was by immunoSEQ multiplex PCR. The repertoire holds around 110,000 clones, with about 86% as singletons. The starting material was peripheral blood, obtained on day 0 of AZD1222 vaccination. The receptors here all came from an adult in good health.

This chain connects TRBV3-1 (or the pseudogene TRBV3-2) to TRBJ2-7, with 9 bases lining up with TRBD1. CDR3 length: 15 amino acids. Germline values: CDR1 LGHDT, CDR2 YNNKEL (reference sequence). V lost 6 bases, J lost 5 bases, and 11 bases stayed unmatched. The DNA for the CDR3 is TGTGCCAGCAGACTCTCCGGGACAGGGCTCCACGAGCAGTACTTC. Translating it yields CASRLSGTGLHEQYF.

The chain combines TRBV4-3 with TRBJ1-2; TRBD1 matches 9 bases. CDR3 length: 15 residues. The trim removed 0 bases at V and 5 bases at J, leaving 4 bases unmatched. CDR1 is LGHNA and CDR2 is YSLEER in the germline V gene. The chain's CDR3 is CASSQDVGQGYGYTF. DNA for the CDR3: TGCGCCAGCAGCCAAGATGTGGGACAGGGATATGGCTACACCTTC.

CDR3 region: CASNPGTGIYEQYF. In nucleotides, the CDR3 is TGTGCCAGCAACCCCGGGACAGGGATCTACGAGCAGTACTTC. The rearrangement uses TRBV21-1 and TRBJ2-7; whether TRBD1, the table's D call, matches the DNA was not checked. TRBV21-1 is labeled a pseudogene. This CDR3 has 14 residues.

This chain uses TRBV10-2 with TRBJ1-5; D is ambiguous. The germline V and J ends were trimmed by 4 bases and 6 bases, with 10 bases remaining between them. This CDR3 region has 13 residues. Looked up from germline, CDR1 is WSHSY and CDR2 is SAAADI. As DNA, the CDR3 is TGCGCCAGCAGTGGGGGAAGGCTTCAGCCCCAGCATTTT. Translating gives CASSGGRLQPQHF.